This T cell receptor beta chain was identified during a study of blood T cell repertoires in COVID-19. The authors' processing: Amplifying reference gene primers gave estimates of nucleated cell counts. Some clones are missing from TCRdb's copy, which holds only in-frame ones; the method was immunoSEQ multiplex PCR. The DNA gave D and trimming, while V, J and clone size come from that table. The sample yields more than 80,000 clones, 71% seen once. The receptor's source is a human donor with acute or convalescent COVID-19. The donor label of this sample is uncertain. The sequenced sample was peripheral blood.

The CDR3 loop reads CASSQRKGWTEAFF. The CDR3 region has the DNA TGTGCCAGCAGCCAAAGGAAGGGGTGGACTGAAGCTTTCTTT. The J gene is TRBJ1-1, the V gene TRBV4-2, with TRBD1 as a possible D gene (5 bases). Per germline, CDR1 LGHNA and CDR2 YNFKEQ. This CDR3 is built from 14 residues. Deletions cut 2 bases from V and 5 bases from J, with 12 bases between.